The present T cell receptor beta chain was sequenced within a study of blood T cell repertoires in COVID-19 (TCRdb year 2020). For context, the study as a whole: Samples from collaborators originated in the United States, Italy and Spain and spanned both the acute and convalescent phases of COVID-19. The material from the prospective study consisted of cDNA or gDNA derived from T cells, B-cell-depleted T cells, or PBMCs. The dataset comprised deeply sampled blood TCRbeta repertoires from subjects exposed to, actively infected with, or recovered from COVID-19. The repertoires were released in a freely available public database intended as a resource for research on the immune response to SARS-CoV-2. Samples came from the ongoing ImmuneRACE study (first 160 participants) plus 1,254 subjects from 6 global collaborators. A de-identified subject ID, COVID-19 status, age in years and sex were almost always included in the sample metadata. HLA class I and class II types, where available, came from metadata supplied by the sample provider rather than from assay-based typing. Points the paper makes about the study in general: Clinical and demographic metadata were provided uncurated, with the amount varying by source and participant.

This clone was seen a single time. The clone's antigen remains unknown. No much larger clone is present one base from it, and per-base qualities are unavailable. V was cut back by 4 bases and J by 6 bases, leaving a gap of 14 bases between them. CDR1 and CDR2 are drawn from the germline V gene: MNHEY, SVGAGI. Inclusive of the bounding cysteine and phenylalanine, the CDR3 is 14 residues long. Only CDR3 DNA remains: 42 bases, in frame from the first base. The immunoSEQ Assay, a bias-controlled multiplex PCR, was used to amplify TCRbeta CDR3 regions from genomic DNA. In the paper's pipeline: Nucleated cell counts per sample were estimated from amplification of reference gene primers within the assay. Sequence reads were collapsed and filtered to measure the absolute abundance of every unique TCRbeta CDR3 rearrangement. For each sample, productive Simpson clonality was calculated by taking the square root of Simpson's diversity index across productive rearrangements. Not all clones reach the TCRdb copy of this immuneACCESS table, which keeps in-frame sequences only. Checked studies attribute under half of the gap to unresolved V genes and leave the rest unexplained. Clone size and V and J calls were adopted from that table, with D and trimming inferred from the DNA. This sample comprises roughly 320,000 clones, around nine tenths of them detected only once. The ten biggest clones cover around 1.4% of the sample.

Whole blood was collected in K2EDTA tubes by collaborating institutions according to the institutions' own protocols. For TCRbeta analysis, collaborators shipped samples in one of three forms: frozen whole blood, isolated PBMCs, or DNA extracted from either of those sample types. The sequence came from a man aged 65 to 79 with acute or convalescent COVID-19. Rearrangement joined TRBV6-5 to TRBJ2-3; TRBD2 is a possible D gene, resting on 6 matching bases. The sample comprised peripheral blood. Here is the DNA: TGTGCCAGCAGTTTTGTACGGGAGACGGATACGCAGTATTTT. It is translated as CASSFVRETDTQYF.